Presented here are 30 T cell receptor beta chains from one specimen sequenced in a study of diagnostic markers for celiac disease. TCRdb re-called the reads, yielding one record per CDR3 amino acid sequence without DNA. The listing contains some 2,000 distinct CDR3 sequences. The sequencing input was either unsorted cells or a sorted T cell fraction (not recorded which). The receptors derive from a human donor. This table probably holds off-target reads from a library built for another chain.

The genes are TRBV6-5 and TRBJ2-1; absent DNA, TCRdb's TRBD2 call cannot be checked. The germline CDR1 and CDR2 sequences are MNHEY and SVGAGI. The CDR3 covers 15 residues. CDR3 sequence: CATARGTGSYNEQFF.

The CDR3 loop is CSAATPGWGFF. The rearrangement joins TRBV20-1 to TRBJ2-1; TCRdb lists TRBD1, though no DNA is available to test this call. CDR1 is DFQATT and CDR2 is SNEGSKA in the germline V gene (reference sequence). This CDR3 spans 11 amino acids.

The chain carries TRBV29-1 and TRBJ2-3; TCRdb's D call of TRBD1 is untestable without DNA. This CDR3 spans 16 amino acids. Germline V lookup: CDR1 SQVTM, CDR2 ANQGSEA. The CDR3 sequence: CSVEDWDTVSTDTQYF.

The CDR3 reads CASSLTSLNEQFF. This chain links TRBV11-2 with TRBJ2-1; TCRdb's assignment of TRBD2 cannot be checked, as there is no DNA. The V gene's germline CDR1 is SGHAT and CDR2 FQNNGV. CDR3 size: 13 residues.

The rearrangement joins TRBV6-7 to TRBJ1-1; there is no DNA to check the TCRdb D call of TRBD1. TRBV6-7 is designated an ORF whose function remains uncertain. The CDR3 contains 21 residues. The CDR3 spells CASSCDGPGTASAFMNTEAFF.

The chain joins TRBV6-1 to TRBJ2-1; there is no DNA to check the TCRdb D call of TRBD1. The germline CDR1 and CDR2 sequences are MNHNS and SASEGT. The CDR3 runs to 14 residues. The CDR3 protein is CASSEAPGQTQQFF.

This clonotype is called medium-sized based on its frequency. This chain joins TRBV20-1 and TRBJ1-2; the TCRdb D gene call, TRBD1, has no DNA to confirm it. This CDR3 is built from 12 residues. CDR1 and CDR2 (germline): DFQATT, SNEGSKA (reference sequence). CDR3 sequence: CSASIGKGGYTF.

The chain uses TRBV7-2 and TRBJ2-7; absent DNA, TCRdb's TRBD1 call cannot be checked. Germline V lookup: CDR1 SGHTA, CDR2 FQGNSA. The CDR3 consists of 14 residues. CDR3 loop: CASSLARTGYEQYF.

The CDR3 loop reads CASSYSTSGTEAFF. The rearrangement links TRBV6-5 to TRBJ1-1. This CDR3 region has 14 residues. Germline CDR1 reads MNHEY; CDR2 reads SVGAGI.

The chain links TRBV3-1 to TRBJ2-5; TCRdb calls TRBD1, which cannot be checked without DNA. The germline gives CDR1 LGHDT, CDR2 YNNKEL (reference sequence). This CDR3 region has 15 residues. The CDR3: CASSQVAGAGRTQYF.

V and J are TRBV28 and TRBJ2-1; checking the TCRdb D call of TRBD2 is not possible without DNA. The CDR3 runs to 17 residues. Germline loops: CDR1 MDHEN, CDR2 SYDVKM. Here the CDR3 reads CASSGHASGDSYNEQFF.

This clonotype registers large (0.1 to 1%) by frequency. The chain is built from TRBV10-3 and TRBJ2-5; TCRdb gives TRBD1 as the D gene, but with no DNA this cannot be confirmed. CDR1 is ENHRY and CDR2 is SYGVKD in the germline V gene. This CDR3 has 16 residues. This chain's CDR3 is CAISELGTGTQETQYF.

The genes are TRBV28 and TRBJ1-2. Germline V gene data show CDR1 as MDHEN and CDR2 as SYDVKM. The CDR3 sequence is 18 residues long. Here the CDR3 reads CARSFGVGRRDGGDGYTF.

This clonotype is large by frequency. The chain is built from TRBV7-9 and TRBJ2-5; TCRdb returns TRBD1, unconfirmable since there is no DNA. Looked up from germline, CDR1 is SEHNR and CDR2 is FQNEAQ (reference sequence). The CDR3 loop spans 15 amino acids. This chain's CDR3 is CASSPNGRTQETQYF.

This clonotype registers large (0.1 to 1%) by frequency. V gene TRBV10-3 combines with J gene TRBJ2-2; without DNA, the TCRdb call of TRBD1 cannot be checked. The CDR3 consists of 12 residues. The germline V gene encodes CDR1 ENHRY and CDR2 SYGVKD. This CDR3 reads CAIRDPPGELFF.

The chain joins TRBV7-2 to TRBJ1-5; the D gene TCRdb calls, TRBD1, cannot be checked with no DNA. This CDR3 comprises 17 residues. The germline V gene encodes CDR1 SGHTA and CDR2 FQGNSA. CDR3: CASSFTGTGSGNQPQHF.

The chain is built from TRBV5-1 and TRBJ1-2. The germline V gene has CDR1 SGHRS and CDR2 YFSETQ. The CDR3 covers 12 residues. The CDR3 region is CASSLGGSGYTF.

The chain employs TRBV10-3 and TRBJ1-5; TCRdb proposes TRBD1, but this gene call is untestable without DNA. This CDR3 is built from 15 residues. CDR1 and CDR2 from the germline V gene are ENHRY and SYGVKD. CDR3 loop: CAISDGAYSNQPQHF.

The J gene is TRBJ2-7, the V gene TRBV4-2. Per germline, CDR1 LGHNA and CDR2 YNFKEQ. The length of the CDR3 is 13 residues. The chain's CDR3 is CASSLSSSYEQYF.

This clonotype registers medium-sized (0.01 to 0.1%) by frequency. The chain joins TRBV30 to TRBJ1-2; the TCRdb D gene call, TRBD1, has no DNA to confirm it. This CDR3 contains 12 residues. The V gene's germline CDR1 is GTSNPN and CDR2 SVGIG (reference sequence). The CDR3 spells CAWSFIPRGSTF.

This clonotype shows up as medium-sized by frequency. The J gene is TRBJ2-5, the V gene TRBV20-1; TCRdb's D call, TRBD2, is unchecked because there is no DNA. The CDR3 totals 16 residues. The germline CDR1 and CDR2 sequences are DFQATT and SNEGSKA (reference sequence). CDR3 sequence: CSAGGGSGGARETQYF.

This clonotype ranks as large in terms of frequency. CDR3 residues: CASSRQTGSGANVLTF. This sequence joins TRBV13 and TRBJ2-6; TCRdb's D gene call, TRBD1, goes unchecked for lack of DNA. Germline CDR1 reads PRHDT; CDR2 reads FYEKMQ (reference sequence). The CDR3 runs to 16 residues.

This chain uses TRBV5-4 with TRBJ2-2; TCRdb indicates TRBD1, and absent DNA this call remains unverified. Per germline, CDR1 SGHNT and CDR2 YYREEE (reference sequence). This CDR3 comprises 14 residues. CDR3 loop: CASSFQGSTGELFF.

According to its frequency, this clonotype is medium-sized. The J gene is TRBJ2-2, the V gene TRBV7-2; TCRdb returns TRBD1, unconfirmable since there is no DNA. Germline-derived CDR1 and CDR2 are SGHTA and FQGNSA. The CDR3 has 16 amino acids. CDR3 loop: CASSKTGTGGSGELFF.

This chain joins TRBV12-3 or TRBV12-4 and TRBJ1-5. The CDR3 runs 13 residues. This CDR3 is CASSLLDSQPQHF.

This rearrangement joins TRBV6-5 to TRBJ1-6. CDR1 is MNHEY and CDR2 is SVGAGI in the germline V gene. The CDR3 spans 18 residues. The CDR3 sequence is CASRLDPSDSYLNSPLHF.

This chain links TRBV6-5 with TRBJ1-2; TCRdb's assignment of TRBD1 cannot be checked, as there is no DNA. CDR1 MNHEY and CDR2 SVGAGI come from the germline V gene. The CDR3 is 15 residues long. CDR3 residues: CASSYAKRGGDGYTF.

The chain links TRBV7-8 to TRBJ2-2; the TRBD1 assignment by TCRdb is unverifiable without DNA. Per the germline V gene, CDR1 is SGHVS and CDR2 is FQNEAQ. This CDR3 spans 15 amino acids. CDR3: CASSLRDSRAGELFF.

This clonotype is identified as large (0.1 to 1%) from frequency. The chain's CDR3 is CASSLNPGQSYEQYF. This chain connects TRBV28 to TRBJ2-7; there is no DNA to check the TCRdb D call of TRBD1. This CDR3 has 15 residues. Germline lookup yields CDR1 MDHEN and CDR2 SYDVKM.

CDR3 residues: CASSFANEQFF. The chain recombines TRBV5-1 with TRBJ2-1. The CDR3 sequence is 11 residues long. Per the germline V gene, CDR1 is SGHRS and CDR2 is YFSETQ. Complete variable domain (other parts from reference TRBV5-1 and TRBJ2-1): KAGVTQTPRYLIKTRGQQVTLSCSPISGHRSVSWYQQTPGQGLQFLFEYFSETQRNKGNFPGRFSGRQFSNSRSEMNVSTLELGDSALYLCASSFANEQFFGPGTRLTVL.